The T cell receptor beta chain under discussion was sequenced for a study of blood T cells in healthy people across ages. General study findings and limits: Underestimates were what the diversity estimates from one million T cells were considered to be. Per million T cells, the diversity of TCR beta decreased roughly linearly as age advanced. With unsorted PBMCs, a conclusive comparison of naive versus antigen-experienced cells was not possible. Aged donors had fewer naive CD4+ cells and lower diversity than long-lived donors.

Regarding this clonotype: The antigen remains undetermined.

Alongside a J-beta primer mix, a sample-barcoded 5' primer served in a second PCR lasting about 7 to 12 cycles. TCRdb fed the 5' RACE reads into MiXCR, producing one record per CDR3 protein. The sample includes about 1.5 million distinct CDR3 sequences, roughly two fifths of them seen just once. Germline lookup yields CDR1 SEHNR and CDR2 FQNEAQ (reference sequence). The CDR3 consists of 16 residues. Trimming took 5 bases from V and 0 from J, leaving 13 bases between them. Specimen: blood. The origin of this receptor is a young woman in good health. This chain connects TRBV7-9 to TRBJ1-4, with D unresolved. The CDR3 spells CASSLGSAATNEKLFF. The CDR3 DNA reads TGTGCCAGCAGCCTAGGCTCGGCAGCAACTAATGAAAAACTGTTTTTT.